This TCR beta chain stems from a study of blood T cell repertoires in COVID-19. About the research overall: Sites across the United States, Italy and Spain contributed samples from acute and convalescent COVID-19.

TCRdb's copy holds only in-frame clones and misses some; the assay was immunoSEQ multiplex PCR. This table holds about 230,000 clones, 75% to 90% found once. The Seattle patients joined while their infection was active and were tracked longitudinally afterward. V shed 5 bases, J shed 4 bases, and the junction held 5 bases outside the gene matches. The CDR3 covers 15 residues. Germline-derived CDR1 and CDR2 are SGHTA and FQGNSA. The sample comprised peripheral blood. V gene TRBV7-2 combines with J gene TRBJ2-2; 9 positions match TRBD1. This TCR was recovered from a man aged 25-45 years with COVID-19, enrolled during active disease. CDR3 in amino acids: CASSPPGQGTGELFF. The CDR3 DNA follows: TGTGCCAGCAGCCCGCCGGGACAGGGCACCGGGGAGCTGTTTTTT.